The text below deals with one TCR beta chain. CDR1 is LNHDA and CDR2 is SQIVND in the germline V gene (reference sequence). The CDR3 has 15 amino acids. Trimming shortened V by 3 bases and J by 3 bases, and 14 bases separated the two germline ends. This specimen belongs to a study of blood T cell repertoires in COVID-19. Overall study context: There were acute and convalescent COVID-19 samples, and they came from the United States, Italy and Spain. From T cells, B-cell-depleted T cells, or PBMCs came the material, which was cDNA or gDNA.

In the study's own analysis: Nucleated cell number was recorded as an estimate derived from reference gene primer amplification. Sequencing used immunoSEQ multiplex PCR; TCRdb keeps in-frame clones, though not all of them. That table gives V, J and clone size, and the DNA gave D and trimming. The table includes 65,000 to 80,000 clones, around four fifths detected once. The genes are TRBV19 and TRBJ1-2; D possibly corresponds to TRBD1 (6 bases). The sequence came from a human donor in a cohort sampled during active COVID-19. Sequencing used peripheral blood. CDR3 sequence (DNA): TGTGCCAGTAGTATGGGTAGCAGGGGAGACTATGGCTACACCTTC. It specifies CASSMGSRGDYGYTF.